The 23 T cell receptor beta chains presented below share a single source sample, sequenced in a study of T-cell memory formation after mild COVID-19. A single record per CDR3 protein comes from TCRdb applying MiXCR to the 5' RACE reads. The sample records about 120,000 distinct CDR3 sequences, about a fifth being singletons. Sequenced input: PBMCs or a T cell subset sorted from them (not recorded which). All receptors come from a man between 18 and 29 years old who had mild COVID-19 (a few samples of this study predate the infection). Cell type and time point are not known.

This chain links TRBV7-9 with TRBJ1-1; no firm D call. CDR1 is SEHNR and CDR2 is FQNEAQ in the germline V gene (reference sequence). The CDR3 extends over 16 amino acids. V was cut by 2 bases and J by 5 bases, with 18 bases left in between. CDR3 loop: CASSLRSAGIGTEAFF. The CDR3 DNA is TGTGCCAGCAGCTTAAGGTCAGCGGGAATCGGTACTGAAGCTTTCTTT.

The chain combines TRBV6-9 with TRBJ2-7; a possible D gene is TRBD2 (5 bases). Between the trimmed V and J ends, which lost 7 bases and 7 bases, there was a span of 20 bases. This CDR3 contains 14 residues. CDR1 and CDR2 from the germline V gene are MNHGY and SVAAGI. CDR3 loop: CASTRSVLVREQYV. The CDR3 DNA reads TGTGCCAGCACCCGGTCCGTACTAGTTCGGGAGCAGTACGTC.

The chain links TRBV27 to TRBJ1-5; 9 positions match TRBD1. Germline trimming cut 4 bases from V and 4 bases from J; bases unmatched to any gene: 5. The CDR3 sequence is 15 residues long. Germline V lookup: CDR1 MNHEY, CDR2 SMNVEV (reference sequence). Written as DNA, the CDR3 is TGTGCCAGCAGTTCGACGACAGGGGGAAATCAGCCCCAGCATTTT. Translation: CASSSTTGGNQPQHF.

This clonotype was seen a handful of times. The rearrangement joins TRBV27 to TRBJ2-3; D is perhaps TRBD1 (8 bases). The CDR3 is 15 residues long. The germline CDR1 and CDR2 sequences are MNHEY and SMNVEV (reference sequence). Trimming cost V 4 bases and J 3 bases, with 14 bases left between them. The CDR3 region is CASSSGQGGTDTQYF. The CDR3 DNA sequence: TGTGCCAGCAGTTCCGGACAGGGAGGGACAGATACGCAGTATTTT.

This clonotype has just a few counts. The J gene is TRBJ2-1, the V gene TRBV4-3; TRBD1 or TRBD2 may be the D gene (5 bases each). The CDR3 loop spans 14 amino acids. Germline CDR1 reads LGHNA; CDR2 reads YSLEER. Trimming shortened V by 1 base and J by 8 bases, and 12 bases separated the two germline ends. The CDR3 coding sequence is TGCGCCAGCAGCCAAGCGGACGGGACGGATGAGCAGTTCTTC. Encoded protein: CASSQADGTDEQFF.

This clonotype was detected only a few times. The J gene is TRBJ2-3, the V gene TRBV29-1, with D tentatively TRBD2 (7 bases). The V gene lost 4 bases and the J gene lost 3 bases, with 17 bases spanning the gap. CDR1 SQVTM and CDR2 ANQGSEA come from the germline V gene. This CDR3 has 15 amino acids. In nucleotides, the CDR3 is TGCAGCGTTGTAGGACTAGGGGGGAATACAGATACGCAGTATTTT. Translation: CSVVGLGGNTDTQYF.

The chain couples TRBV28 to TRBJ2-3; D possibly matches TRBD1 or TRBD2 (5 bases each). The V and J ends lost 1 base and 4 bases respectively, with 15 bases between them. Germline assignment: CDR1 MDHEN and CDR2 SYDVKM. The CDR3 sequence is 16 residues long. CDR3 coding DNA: TGTGCCAGCAGTTTATCCGCGGCCGTGGGGGCAGATACGCAGTATTTT. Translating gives CASSLSAAVGADTQYF.

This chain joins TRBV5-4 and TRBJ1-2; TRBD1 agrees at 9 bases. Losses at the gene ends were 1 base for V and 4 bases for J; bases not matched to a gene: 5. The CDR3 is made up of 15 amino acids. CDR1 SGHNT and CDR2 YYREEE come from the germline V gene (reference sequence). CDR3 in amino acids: CASSLYDRGFYGYTF. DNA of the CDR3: TGTGCCAGCAGCTTGTATGACAGGGGGTTCTATGGCTACACCTTC.

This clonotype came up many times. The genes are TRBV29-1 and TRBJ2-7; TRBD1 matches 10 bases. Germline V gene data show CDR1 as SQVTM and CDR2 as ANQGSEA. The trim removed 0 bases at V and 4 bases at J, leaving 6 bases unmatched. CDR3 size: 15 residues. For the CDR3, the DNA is TGCAGCGTTGAAGATCCCGGGGACAGGGGATACGAGCAGTACTTC. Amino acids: CSVEDPGDRGYEQYF.

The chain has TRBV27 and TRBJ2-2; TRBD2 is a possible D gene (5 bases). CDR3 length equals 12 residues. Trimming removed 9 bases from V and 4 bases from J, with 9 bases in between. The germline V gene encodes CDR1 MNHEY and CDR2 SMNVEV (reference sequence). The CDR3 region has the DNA TGTGCCAGTCTGGAGGTCACCGGGGAGCTGTTTTTT. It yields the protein CASLEVTGELFF.

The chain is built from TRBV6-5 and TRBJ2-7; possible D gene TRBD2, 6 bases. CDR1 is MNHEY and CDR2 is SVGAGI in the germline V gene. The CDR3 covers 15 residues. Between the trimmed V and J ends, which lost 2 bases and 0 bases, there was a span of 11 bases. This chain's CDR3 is CASSYGAGSSYEQYV. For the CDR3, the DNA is TGTGCCAGCAGTTACGGGGCGGGGAGCTCCTACGAGCAGTACGTC.

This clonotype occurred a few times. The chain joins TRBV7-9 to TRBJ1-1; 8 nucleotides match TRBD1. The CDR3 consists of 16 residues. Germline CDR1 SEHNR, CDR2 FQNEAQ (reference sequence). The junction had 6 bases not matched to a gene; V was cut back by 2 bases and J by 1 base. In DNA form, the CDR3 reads TGTGCCAGCAGCTTATCAGGGGGCGCGAGGAACACTGAAGCTTTCTTT. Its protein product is CASSLSGGARNTEAFF.

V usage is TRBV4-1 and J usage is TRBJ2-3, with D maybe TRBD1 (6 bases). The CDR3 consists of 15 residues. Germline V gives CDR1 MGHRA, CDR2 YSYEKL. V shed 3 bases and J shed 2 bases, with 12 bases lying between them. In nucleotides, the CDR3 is TGCGCCAGCAGCCACGCGACAGGTAACACAGATACGCAGTATTTT. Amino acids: CASSHATGNTDTQYF.

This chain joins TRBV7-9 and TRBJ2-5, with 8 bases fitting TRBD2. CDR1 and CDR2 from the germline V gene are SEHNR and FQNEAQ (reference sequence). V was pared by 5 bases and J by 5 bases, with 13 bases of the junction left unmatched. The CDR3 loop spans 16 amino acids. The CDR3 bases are TGTGCCAGCAGCGATAACGGACTAGCCTATCTGGAGACCCAGTACTTC. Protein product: CASSDNGLAYLETQYF.

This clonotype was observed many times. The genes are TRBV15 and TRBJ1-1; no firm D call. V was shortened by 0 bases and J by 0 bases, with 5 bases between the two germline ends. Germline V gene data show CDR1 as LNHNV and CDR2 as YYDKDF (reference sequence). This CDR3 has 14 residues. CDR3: CATSRDTMNTEAFF. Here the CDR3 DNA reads TGTGCCACCAGCAGAGATACCATGAACACTGAAGCTTTCTTT.

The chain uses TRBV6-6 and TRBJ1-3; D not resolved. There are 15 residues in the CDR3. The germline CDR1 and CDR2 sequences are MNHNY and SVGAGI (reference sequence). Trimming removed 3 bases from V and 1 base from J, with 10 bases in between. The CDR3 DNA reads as TGTGCCAGCAGTTATGGAGGGTTTTCTGGAAACACCATATATTTT. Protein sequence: CASSYGGFSGNTIYF.

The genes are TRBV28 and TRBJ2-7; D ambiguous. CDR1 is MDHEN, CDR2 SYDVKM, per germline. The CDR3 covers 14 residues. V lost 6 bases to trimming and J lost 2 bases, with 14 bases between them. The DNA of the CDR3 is TGTGCCAGCAGCCCTAGACTGAGCCCCTACGAGCAGTACGTC. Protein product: CASSPRLSPYEQYV.

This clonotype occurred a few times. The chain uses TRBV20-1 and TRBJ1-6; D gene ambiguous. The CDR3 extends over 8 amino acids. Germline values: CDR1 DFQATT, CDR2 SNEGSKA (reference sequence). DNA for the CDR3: TGCAGCGCAGAACCCCTCCACTTT. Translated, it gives CSAEPLHF.

The CDR3 here is CATSDRLSGSYNEQFF. The CDR3 DNA sequence: TGTGCCACCAGTGATCGGCTATCGGGCTCCTACAATGAGCAGTTCTTC. This chain connects TRBV24-1 to TRBJ2-1, with unresolved D. The CDR3 consists of 16 residues. Germline assignment: CDR1 KGHDR and CDR2 SFDVKD. V was shortened by 3 bases and J by 0 bases, with 11 bases between the two germline ends.

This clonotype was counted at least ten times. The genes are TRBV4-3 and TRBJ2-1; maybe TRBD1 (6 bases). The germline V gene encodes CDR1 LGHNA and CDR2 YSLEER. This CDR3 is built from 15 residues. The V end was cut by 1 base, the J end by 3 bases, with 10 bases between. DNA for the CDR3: TGCGCCAGCAGCCAAGGGACAGCCCGCTACAATGAGCAGTTCTTC. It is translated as CASSQGTARYNEQFF.

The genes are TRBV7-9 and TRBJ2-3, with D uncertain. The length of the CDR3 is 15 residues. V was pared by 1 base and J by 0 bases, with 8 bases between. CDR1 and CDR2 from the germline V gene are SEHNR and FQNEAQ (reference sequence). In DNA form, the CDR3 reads TGTGCCAGCAGCTTAGTTCCTACTAGCACAGATACGCAGTATTTT. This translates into CASSLVPTSTDTQYF.

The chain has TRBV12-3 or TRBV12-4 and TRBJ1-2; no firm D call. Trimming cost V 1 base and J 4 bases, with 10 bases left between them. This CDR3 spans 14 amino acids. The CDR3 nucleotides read TGTGCCAGCAGTTTAGTTGGGGATGGCTATGGCTACACCTTC. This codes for CASSLVGDGYGYTF.

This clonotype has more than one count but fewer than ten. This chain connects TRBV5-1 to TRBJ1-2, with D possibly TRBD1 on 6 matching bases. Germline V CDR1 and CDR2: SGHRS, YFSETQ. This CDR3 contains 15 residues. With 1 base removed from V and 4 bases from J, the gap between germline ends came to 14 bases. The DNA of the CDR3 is TGCGCCAGCAGCTTGTTGGGGGACAAGGCCTATGGCTACACCTTC. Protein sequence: CASSLLGDKAYGYTF.